What follows are 16 T cell receptor beta chains derived from one specimen sequenced in a study of T-cell reconstitution after alpha-beta-depleted transplantation in children. A TCRbeta library incorporating unique molecular identifiers was prepared. TCRdb reprocessed the PCR reads via MiXCR and lists one record per CDR3 protein. The table shows approximately 520,000 distinct CDR3 sequences, with around a third occurring only once. The sample was PBMCs from the stem cell graft donor, taken from the stem cell graft. The receptors here all came from a human donor who donated a stem cell graft to a child with aplastic anemia.

This clonotype has just a few counts. V usage is TRBV5-1 and J usage is TRBJ1-2; unclear D gene. The V and J ends lost 2 bases and 6 bases respectively, with 8 bases between them. Germline loops: CDR1 SGHRS, CDR2 YFSETQ. The CDR3 runs 12 residues. In DNA, the CDR3 is TGCGCCAGCAGCTTATCATGGGATGGCTACACCTTC. Encoded protein: CASSLSWDGYTF.

The CDR3 loop is CAWTMNRASYEQYF. The DNA of the CDR3 is TGTGCCTGGACAATGAACAGGGCATCCTACGAGCAGTACTTC. The rearrangement joins TRBV30 to TRBJ2-7; maybe TRBD1 (6 bases). Germline V gene sequence: CDR1 GTSNPN, CDR2 SVGIG (reference sequence). The V end was cut by 4 bases, the J end by 1 base, with 14 bases between. The CDR3 is 14 residues long.

This chain uses TRBV3-1 with TRBJ2-1; D perhaps matches TRBD2 (5 bases). This CDR3 has 15 amino acids. The V end lost 2 bases, the J end lost 3 bases, and 11 bases lay between the germline ends. Germline assignment: CDR1 LGHDT and CDR2 YNNKEL (reference sequence). DNA for the CDR3: TGTGCCAGCAGCCAAAAAGGTACTAGCTACAATGAGCAGTTCTTC. Amino acid sequence: CASSQKGTSYNEQFF.

The chain carries TRBV13 and TRBJ1-2, with D possibly being TRBD1 (5 bases). Germline V gene sequence: CDR1 PRHDT, CDR2 FYEKMQ (reference sequence). The CDR3 is 15 amino acids. V was shortened by 5 bases and J by 0 bases, with 13 bases between the two germline ends. CDR3 amino acids: CASSHLDSSNYGYTF. CDR3 DNA sequence: TGTGCCAGCAGCCACTTAGACAGCTCTAACTATGGCTACACCTTC.

The CDR3 is CASSLGAHEQFF. The CDR3 coding sequence is TGTGCCAGCAGTCTCGGTGCTCATGAGCAGTTCTTC. The V call is TRBV6-2 or TRBV6-3, the J call TRBJ2-1; no definite D call. Germline V CDR1 and CDR2: MNHEY, SVGEGT. The CDR3 runs 12 residues. V shed 5 bases and J shed 8 bases, with 10 bases lying between them.

The chain joins TRBV21-1 to TRBJ1-1; TRBD1, the D gene given by the table, was not confirmed from the DNA. TRBV21-1 is annotated as a pseudogene. The CDR3 sequence is 13 residues long. CDR3 region: CASSPPYDTEAFF. The CDR3 DNA is TGTGCCAGCAGCCCCCCATACGACACTGAAGCTTTCTTT.

The rearrangement links TRBV13 to TRBJ2-7, with TRBD2 identical over 10 bases. The germline V gene encodes CDR1 PRHDT and CDR2 FYEKMQ (reference sequence). Unmatched junction bases numbered 14, after V lost 5 bases and J lost 4 bases. CDR3 length: 17 amino acids. CDR3 coding DNA: TGTGCCAGCAGCACTACTACTTTAGCGGGAGGATCTTACGAGCAGTACTTC. It specifies CASSTTTLAGGSYEQYF.

Comment on this clonotype: Germline and junction disagree at one end, which may indicate a read error. The rearrangement links TRBV25-1 to TRBJ1-2, with no clear D. The germline V gene encodes CDR1 MGHDK and CDR2 SYGVNS. The CDR3 is 12 residues long. The CDR3 nucleotides are TGTGCCAGCACTGAATTTGAGGGCGGCTACACCTTC. Amino acids: CASTEFEGGYTF.

The chain combines TRBV7-9 with TRBJ2-3; 12 positions match TRBD2. CDR3 length equals 14 residues. From germline, CDR1 is SEHNR and CDR2 FQNEAQ (reference sequence). V was pared by 11 bases and J by 5 bases, with 8 bases of the junction left unmatched. DNA of the CDR3: TGTGCCGGAAGACTAGCGGGAGTTGGAGATACGCAGTATTTT. Protein product: CAGRLAGVGDTQYF.

This clonotype was seen a handful of times. The V and J genes are TRBV7-2 and TRBJ2-1; 11 bases fit TRBD2. The V gene end was trimmed by 1 base and the J gene end by 2 bases; junction bases not matched to a gene: 1. The CDR3 runs to 16 residues. Germline loops: CDR1 SGHTA, CDR2 FQGNSA. The CDR3 region has the DNA TGTGCCAGCAGCTTAGGGACTAGCGGGCCCTACAATGAGCAGTTCTTC. The encoded protein is CASSLGTSGPYNEQFF.

V is TRBV18 and J is TRBJ2-1, with TRBD2 matching 8 bases. Germline V gene lookup returns CDR1 KGHSH and CDR2 LQKENI. J gave up 8 bases and V 4 bases, and 7 bases lay outside the gene matches. The CDR3 is made up of 14 amino acids. The CDR3 nucleotides read TGTGCCAGCTCACGGGGACTAGTTGGGGATGAGCAGTTCTTC. Its translation is CASSRGLVGDEQFF.

This chain connects TRBV5-5 to TRBJ2-5; TRBD1 matches at 9 bases. Germline CDR1 and CDR2: SGHKS and YYEKEE (reference sequence). V shed 4 bases, J shed 5 bases, and the junction held 3 bases outside the gene matches. This CDR3 region has 13 residues. The CDR3 DNA follows: TGTGCCAGCAGCGGGACAGGGCGGGAGACCCAGTACTTC. As protein: CASSGTGRETQYF.

The CDR3 DNA is TGCGCCAGCAGCCAAGCAGGGAAGTCAGCAAGGTGGAACACTGAAGCTTTCTTT. This codes for CASSQAGKSARWNTEAFF. The chain is built from TRBV4-3 and TRBJ1-1; D might be TRBD1 (5 bases). With 1 base removed from V and 1 base from J, the gap between germline ends came to 19 bases. This CDR3 has 18 residues. Germline V gene data show CDR1 as LGHNA and CDR2 as YSLEER.

The chain links TRBV6-1 to TRBJ2-6; D is possibly TRBD1 (5 bases). V lost 7 bases, J lost 4 bases, and 14 bases lay in between. The CDR3 sequence is 15 residues long. Germline V gives CDR1 MNHNS, CDR2 SASEGT. CDR3 sequence reads: CASTPDTPGANVLTF. CDR3 DNA: TGTGCCAGCACCCCGGACACTCCAGGGGCCAACGTCCTGACTTTC.

The J gene is TRBJ2-7, the V gene TRBV27, with 8 bases identical to TRBD2. Losses at the gene ends were 0 bases for V and 3 bases for J; bases not matched to a gene: 1. This CDR3 comprises 14 residues. The V gene's germline CDR1 is MNHEY and CDR2 SMNVEV (reference sequence). CDR3 sequence: CASSLSGTSYEQYF. In nucleotides, the CDR3 is TGTGCCAGCAGTTTATCAGGGACTAGCTACGAGCAGTACTTC.

The chain recombines TRBV6-1 with TRBJ2-3, with TRBD2 matching 7 bases. Germline V gene data show CDR1 as MNHNS and CDR2 as SASEGT. With 5 bases clipped from V and 2 bases from J, the junction kept 10 bases outside the gene matches. CDR3 length equals 16 residues. The DNA of the CDR3 is TGTGCCAGCAGTCCCCGAGCGGGAAGGTACACAGATACGCAGTATTTT. This gives the protein CASSPRAGRYTDTQYF.